The sequence of this T cell receptor beta chain was determined in a study of cytomegalovirus exposure and HLA in healthy donors. Study-level findings and limits: Later analysis suggested links between common viral pathogens and several top significant clusters.

PCR used 60 Vbeta primers and 13 Jbeta primers. Sequencing was performed with immunoSEQ multiplex PCR; in TCRdb, only in-frame clones are kept and a portion is missing. The top ten clones hold roughly 7% of a sample with approximately 160,000 clones, roughly three quarters of them seen once. Germline loops: CDR1 SGHRS, CDR2 YFSETQ. Trimming shortened V by 4 bases and J by 2 bases, and 12 bases separated the two germline ends. CDR3 length: 14 residues. Regarding this clone: Its antigen is currently unknown.

The receptor was derived from a male donor in good health and CMV-seropositive. The chain couples TRBV5-1 to TRBJ1-1; D gene ambiguous. Material for sequencing was PBMCs. DNA of the CDR3: TGCGCCAGCAGCGCGGCAGGAGGTAACACTGAAGCTTTCTTT. Translation gives CASSAAGGNTEAFF.